This paragraph covers one T cell receptor beta chain sequence. Profiling relied on immunoSEQ multiplex PCR, and the TCRdb table lists in-frame clones only, not all of them. The sample has around 80,000 clones; 86% are singletons. This sample was included in a study of OX40 agonist ivuxolimab in advanced cancers. The CDR3 loop spans 15 amino acids. Trimming took 5 bases from V and 4 from J; bases not matched to a gene: 6. Germline V CDR1 and CDR2: SGHTA, FQGNSA. The TCR sequence derives from an adult with an advanced solid tumor such as melanoma, head and neck, liver or kidney cancer. The chain carries TRBV7-2 and TRBJ1-4; 8 bases agree with TRBD1. The sequencing here drew on CD4+ or CD8+ T cells sorted from blood, taken in a trial of the OX40 agonist ivuxolimab. CDR3 sequence reads: CASSARQGSNEKLFF. Here the CDR3 DNA reads TGTGCCAGCAGCGCCCGACAGGGGAGTAATGAAAAACTGTTTTTT.